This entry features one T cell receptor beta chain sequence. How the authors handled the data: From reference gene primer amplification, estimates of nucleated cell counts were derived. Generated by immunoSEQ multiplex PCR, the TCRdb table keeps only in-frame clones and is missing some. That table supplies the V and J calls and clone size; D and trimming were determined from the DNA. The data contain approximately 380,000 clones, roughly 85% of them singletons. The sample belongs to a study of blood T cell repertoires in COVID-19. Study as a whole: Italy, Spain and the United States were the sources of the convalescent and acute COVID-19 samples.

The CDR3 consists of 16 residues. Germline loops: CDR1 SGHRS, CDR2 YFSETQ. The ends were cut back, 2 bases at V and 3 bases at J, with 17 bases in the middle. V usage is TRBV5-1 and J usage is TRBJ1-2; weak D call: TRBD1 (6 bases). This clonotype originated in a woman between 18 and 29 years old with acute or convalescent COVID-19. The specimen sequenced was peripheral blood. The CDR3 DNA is TGCGCCAGCAGCTTAACACCGGGACACAACGACTATGGCTACACCTTC. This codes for CASSLTPGHNDYGYTF. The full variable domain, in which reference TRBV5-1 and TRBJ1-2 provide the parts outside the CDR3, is KAGVTQTPRYLIKTRGQQVTLSCSPISGHRSVSWYQQTPGQGLQFLFEYFSETQRNKGNFPGRFSGRQFSNSRSEMNVSTLELGDSALYLCASSLTPGHNDYGYTFGSGTRLTVV.